A selection of T cell receptor beta chains follows, all from one sample in a study of cytomegalovirus exposure and HLA in healthy donors. TCRdb's table, derived via immunoSEQ multiplex PCR, lists solely in-frame clones and lacks some. Here the sample spans approximately 290,000 clones, 75% to 90% being singletons. The sequenced sample was PBMCs. Receptor source: a girl under 10 years old in good health and CMV-seronegative. Each CDR3 is given with its conserved first and last residue. D genes are given only for firm matches. Size is stated for part of the rows, as once, few or many counts, or as a class when the clone is expanded.

clone size	V gene	J gene	D gene	CDR3 protein	CDR3 DNA
-	TRBV7-9	TRBJ2-7	-	CASSLDQGGEQYF	TGTGCCAGCAGCTTAGACCAGGGCGGCGAGCAGTACTTC
-	TRBV7-9	TRBJ2-7	TRBD2	CASSLVRTSGPYEQYF	TGTGCCAGCAGCTTAGTCAGGACTAGCGGTCCCTACGAGCAGTACTTC
-	TRBV5-6	TRBJ2-7	-	CASSSTRGRFYEQYF	TGTGCCAGCAGCTCCACCAGGGGCCGATTCTACGAGCAGTACTTC
-	TRBV4-2	TRBJ2-2	-	CASSQALRGWDTGELFF	TGTGCCAGCAGCCAAGCCTTGCGGGGCTGGGACACCGGGGAGCTGTTTTTT
-	TRBV2	TRBJ1-6	-	CASNGRENSPLHF	TGTGCCAGCAACGGCAGGGAAAATTCACCCCTCCACTTT
-	TRBV19	TRBJ2-3	-	CASSIGDTQYF	TGTGCCAGTAGTATCGGGGATACGCAGTATTTT
-	TRBV5-1	TRBJ2-7	-	CASSHRHLSHEQYF	TGCGCCAGCAGCCACCGACATCTTTCCCACGAGCAGTACTTC
-	TRBV2	TRBJ1-6	-	CASRRAQAGDNSPLHF	TGTGCCAGCAGGCGGGCACAGGCGGGGGATAATTCACCCCTCCACTTT
few	TRBV2	TRBJ2-1	-	CASSESRWERNEQFF	TGTGCCAGCAGTGAATCGAGGTGGGAGAGGAATGAGCAGTTCTTC
once	TRBV29-1	TRBJ1-3	TRBD1	CSAETGFGNTIYF	TGCAGCGCTGAGACAGGGTTTGGAAACACCATATATTTT